These 25 T cell receptor beta chains share one sample of origin, sequenced in a study of blood T cell repertoires in COVID-19. Clones were sequenced by immunoSEQ multiplex PCR, and TCRdb holds only the in-frame ones, with some missing. The sample has about 220,000 clones, over 70% seen once. What was sequenced was peripheral blood. The receptors derive from a woman in her fifties or sixties with acute or convalescent COVID-19.

The chain uses TRBV2 and TRBJ2-7, with TRBD2 identical over 9 bases. Losses at the gene ends were 7 bases for V and 3 bases for J; bases not matched to a gene: 4. Per the germline V gene, CDR1 is SNHLY and CDR2 is FYNNEI. The CDR3 has 13 amino acids. The CDR3 bases are TGTGCCAGCATAGGCGGGAGGGTCTACGAGCAGTACTTC. Its translation: CASIGGRVYEQYF.

The chain joins TRBV5-1 to TRBJ1-1; D possibly corresponds to TRBD1 (6 bases). The CDR3 totals 15 residues. The germline V gene encodes CDR1 SGHRS and CDR2 YFSETQ. V was pared by 4 bases and J by 1 base, with 14 bases between. The CDR3 spells CASSPLAGANTEAFF. As DNA, the CDR3 is TGCGCCAGCAGCCCCCTCGCAGGGGCGAACACTGAAGCTTTCTTT.

The gene calls are TRBV27 and TRBJ1-2, with D tentatively TRBD1 (6 bases). Germline assignment: CDR1 MNHEY and CDR2 SMNVEV (reference sequence). V lost 0 bases and J lost 6, with 17 bases in between. The CDR3 is 16 amino acids. The CDR3 bases are TGTGCCAGCAGTTTATCTAGGGGGAGAAGGGAAGATGGCTACACCTTC. Translation gives CASSLSRGRREDGYTF.

This chain joins TRBV6-6 and TRBJ2-1; weak D call: TRBD1 (5 bases). The CDR3 runs to 14 residues. Per germline, CDR1 MNHNY and CDR2 SVGAGI (reference sequence). V lost 2 bases to trimming and J lost 7 bases, with 12 bases between them. This CDR3 is CASSYLGLSNEQFF. As DNA, the CDR3 is TGTGCCAGCAGTTACCTGGGGCTGTCGAATGAGCAGTTCTTC.

This clone appeared a few times. For the CDR3, the DNA is TGTGCCAGCAGCTTGGACAGGGGAAGTCAGCCCCAGCATTTT. Translated: CASSLDRGSQPQHF. The chain employs TRBV7-2 and TRBJ1-5, with 9 bases that match TRBD1. The germline V gene encodes CDR1 SGHTA and CDR2 FQGNSA. With 3 bases clipped from V and 6 bases from J, the junction kept 3 bases outside the gene matches. CDR3 length: 14 residues.

This chain links TRBV29-1 with TRBJ1-2, with 8 bases lining up with TRBD1. The CDR3 length is 13 residues. V dropped 7 bases and J dropped 8; count of bases not matched to a gene: 12. CDR1 is SQVTM and CDR2 is ANQGSEA in the germline V gene. The CDR3 sequence: CSAAGTGLLGYTF. CDR3 bases: TGCAGCGCCGCCGGGACAGGATTATTAGGCTACACCTTC.

This clone was found once. V is TRBV28 and J is TRBJ1-5, with D tentatively TRBD1 (5 bases). With 6 bases removed from V and 0 bases from J, the gap between germline ends came to 18 bases. Germline values: CDR1 MDHEN, CDR2 SYDVKM. This CDR3 is 17 amino acids long. The CDR3 DNA reads TGTGCCAGCAGAGTTTACCCCCCCCAGGGTAGCAATCAGCCCCAGCATTTT. Translated: CASRVYPPQGSNQPQHF.

The chain employs TRBV7-2 and TRBJ2-7, with 7 bases that match TRBD1. The CDR3 extends over 13 amino acids. CDR1 is SGHTA and CDR2 is FQGNSA in the germline V gene. Trimming took 0 bases from V and 6 from J; bases not matched to a gene: 2. In nucleotides, the CDR3 is TGTGCCAGCAGCTTAGCGACAGGGATCGAGCAGTACTTC. Encoded protein: CASSLATGIEQYF.

The CDR3 DNA reads as TGTGCCAGCAGTTACTCACCTAGCTCCAAGTCGGATACGCAGTATTTT. Translated, it gives CASSYSPSSKSDTQYF. V and J are TRBV6-2 or TRBV6-3 and TRBJ2-3, with a tentative D call TRBD2 (5 bases). Trimming took 0 bases from V and 6 from J, leaving 16 bases between them. CDR3 length equals 16 residues. CDR1 is MNHEY, CDR2 SVGEGT, per germline.

The CDR3 DNA reads as TGTGCCAGCAGTGAACGCAGGACAGGGGCGAGTACCAATCAGCCCCAGCATTTT. It yields the protein CASSERRTGASTNQPQHF. This chain links TRBV6-1 with TRBJ1-5; 9 bases agree with TRBD1. Looked up from germline, CDR1 is MNHNS and CDR2 is SASEGT. The V segment lost 2 bases and the J segment 3 bases; nucleotides outside the gene matches: 11. The CDR3 spans 18 residues.

The CDR3 DNA reads TGTGCCAGCAGTGAATTCTGGGGGGGGGTTGTGAACACTGAAGCTTTCTTT. Its translation is CASSEFWGGVVNTEAFF. V gene TRBV6-1 combines with J gene TRBJ1-1, with D perhaps matching TRBD1 (5 bases). Trimming took 2 bases from V and 0 from J, leaving 16 bases between them. This CDR3 is built from 17 residues. Per the germline V gene, CDR1 is MNHNS and CDR2 is SASEGT.

V is TRBV28 and J is TRBJ2-3; 7 positions match TRBD2. Germline V gives CDR1 MDHEN, CDR2 SYDVKM. Unmatched junction bases numbered 13, after V lost 5 bases and J lost 5 bases. This CDR3 contains 16 residues. The CDR3 coding sequence is TGTGCCAGCAGTCCCTTGGGGGGAGGGCCCGTAGATACGCAGTATTTT. It specifies CASSPLGGGPVDTQYF.

This clone came up once. The CDR3 DNA follows: TGTGCCAGCAGCTCCCGACAGGCGCGAAACACAGATACGCAGTATTTT. Translation: CASSSRQARNTDTQYF. The chain couples TRBV7-2 to TRBJ2-3, with a weak D call TRBD1 (6 bases). The germline CDR1 and CDR2 sequences are SGHTA and FQGNSA. V shed 4 bases and J shed 2 bases, with 16 bases lying between them. The CDR3 is 16 amino acids.

The chain joins TRBV6-2 or TRBV6-3 to TRBJ1-2, with D possibly TRBD1 on 6 matching bases. Trimming removed 6 bases from V and 4 bases from J, with 12 bases in between. Germline CDR1 is MNHEY and CDR2 is SVGEGT. This CDR3 has 13 residues. CDR3 DNA sequence: TGTGCCAGCAGCCCTGGACAGTCCTATGGCTACACCTTC. The encoded protein is CASSPGQSYGYTF.

V is TRBV3-1 (or the pseudogene TRBV3-2) and J is TRBJ2-3, with D tentatively TRBD1 (6 bases). CDR1 and CDR2 from the germline V gene are LGHDT and YNNKEL (reference sequence). With 10 bases removed from V and 6 bases from J, the gap between germline ends came to 29 bases. The CDR3 is 17 amino acids. The CDR3 sequence is CATPAPPTNRVLDTQYF. As DNA, the CDR3 is TGTGCCACTCCGGCCCCGCCTACCAACAGGGTTTTGGATACGCAGTATTTT.

This clone was seen only once. CDR3 region: CASSVLSSSDTQYF. CDR3 coding DNA: TGTGCCAGCAGCGTACTAAGTTCTTCAGATACGCAGTATTTT. The V gene is TRBV9, the J gene TRBJ2-3, with D unresolved. From germline, CDR1 is SGDLS and CDR2 YYNGEE. V dropped 1 base and J dropped 4 bases, with 10 bases sitting between them. The CDR3 contains 14 residues.

The chain couples TRBV11-2 to TRBJ1-6; a weak D match, TRBD1 (6 bases). CDR1 is SGHAT and CDR2 is FQNNGV in the germline V gene. The CDR3 runs 14 residues. V lost 3 bases and J lost 9, with 12 bases in between. DNA of the CDR3: TGTGCCAGCAGCTTCGGGGGGCCGGGTTCACCCCTCCACTTT. Translation gives CASSFGGPGSPLHF.

This sequence joins TRBV7-2 and TRBJ2-7, with TRBD1 matching over 9 bases. Per the germline V gene, CDR1 is SGHTA and CDR2 is FQGNSA. V dropped 5 bases and J dropped 3; count of bases not matched to a gene: 8. The CDR3 is 15 residues long. CDR3 DNA sequence: TGTGCCAGCAGCACCGGGGACAGGGAATACTACGAGCAGTACTTC. Amino acid sequence: CASSTGDREYYEQYF.

This chain connects TRBV5-1 to TRBJ2-1, with D perhaps TRBD2 (6 bases). Germline values: CDR1 SGHRS, CDR2 YFSETQ. Trimming removed 0 bases from V and 4 bases from J, with 8 bases in between. The CDR3 covers 14 residues. The CDR3 nucleotides read TGCGCCAGCAGCTTGGCGGGAGAGTACAATGAGCAGTTCTTC. Its protein product is CASSLAGEYNEQFF.

V is TRBV6-5 and J is TRBJ2-1, with TRBD1 matching over 8 bases. The germline CDR1 and CDR2 sequences are MNHEY and SVGAGI. This CDR3 is 14 amino acids long. V lost 0 bases to trimming and J lost 9 bases; unmatched junction nucleotides: 4. The CDR3 reads CASSYSSGGAEQFF. The CDR3 DNA reads as TGTGCCAGCAGTTACTCCTCAGGGGGCGCTGAGCAGTTCTTC.

This sequence joins TRBV6-5 and TRBJ2-2; 8 positions match TRBD2. Germline V gene sequence: CDR1 MNHEY, CDR2 SVGAGI. This CDR3 has 15 residues. Germline trimming cut 6 bases from V and 8 bases from J; bases unmatched to any gene: 11. The CDR3 loop is CASRAGLVLGGELFF. DNA for the CDR3: TGTGCCAGCAGAGCGGGACTAGTCCTAGGAGGGGAGCTGTTTTTT.

The rearrangement links TRBV10-3 to TRBJ2-3; 14 nucleotides align to TRBD2. V shed 2 bases, J shed 6 bases, and the junction held 10 bases outside the gene matches. The V gene's germline CDR1 is ENHRY and CDR2 SYGVKD. The CDR3 loop spans 18 amino acids. For the CDR3, the DNA is TGTGCCATCAGTGAGGCGACTAGCGGGAGGGTGGGGCCGGATACGCAGTATTTT. Amino acid sequence: CAISEATSGRVGPDTQYF.

The J gene is TRBJ1-1, the V gene TRBV6-5; no clear D. CDR3 length: 13 amino acids. V dropped 4 bases and J dropped 1 base, with 7 bases sitting between them. Per the germline V gene, CDR1 is MNHEY and CDR2 is SVGAGI. DNA of the CDR3: TGTGCCAGCAGTTTACAGCAGAACACTGAAGCTTTCTTT. Translation: CASSLQQNTEAFF.

The chain recombines TRBV6-7 with TRBJ2-5, with TRBD1 as a possible D gene (6 bases). TRBV6-7 is sorted into the ORF group, with uncertain function. CDR3 size: 13 residues. Trimming pared 6 bases from V and 3 bases from J, leaving 11 bases between. In DNA form, the CDR3 reads TGTGCCAGCAGAGACAGGACGGAAGAGACCCAGTACTTC. Protein sequence: CASRDRTEETQYF.

This clone has only a few counts. CDR3 loop: CASSQSLGLAGSYEQYF. The CDR3 DNA is TGTGCCAGCAGCCAATCCTTGGGGCTAGCGGGATCCTACGAGCAGTACTTC. The V and J genes are TRBV4-2 and TRBJ2-7; 9 nucleotides line up with TRBD2. Trimming took 2 bases from V and 1 from J; bases not matched to a gene: 9. The CDR3 spans 17 residues. Germline V gene lookup returns CDR1 LGHNA and CDR2 YNFKEQ.